The sequence of this T cell receptor (beta chain) was determined in a study of T cells in Graves' hyperthyroidism and ophthalmopathy. The study's findings and limits: Ophthalmopathy and stable hyperthyroidism were told apart by a 13 V-J model. The model's output predicted ophthalmopathy at a median of roughly 6.9 months prior to onset.

This clonotype has more than one count but fewer than ten. Its antigen is as yet unknown. Uncontrolled infections, other autoimmune diseases, pregnancy or lactation led to exclusion of patients. The CDR3 consists of 15 residues. Trimming cost V 3 bases and J 3 bases; bases outside gene matches: 8. Germline V gives CDR1 SGDLS, CDR2 YYNGEE. TCR beta CDR3 sequences were amplified from RNA transcripts. The primer set for the first-round RT-PCR of the TCR CDR3 was HTBI. TCRdb re-called the multiplex PCR reads with MiXCR, one entry per CDR3 protein. The profile covers hundreds of thousands of distinct CDR3 sequences, with 45% appearing a single time and about 7.7% taken by the ten largest.

Input material: peripheral blood or thyroid tissue (not recorded which). J is TRBJ1-2 and V is TRBV9; 7 bases align to TRBD1. This sequence originates from an adult man with Graves' disease, either hyperthyroidism or ophthalmopathy (not recorded which). The CDR3 region is CASSAGQEEYYGYTF. In DNA form, the CDR3 reads TGTGCCAGCAGCGCCGGACAGGAAGAGTACTATGGCTACACCTTC.